Shown below are 10 T cell receptor beta chains from a single sample sequenced in a study of T-cell memory formation after mild COVID-19 (TCRdb year 2021). Libraries were built with 5' RACE. TCRdb shows the sequencer as Illumina NovaSeq 6000. TCRdb's own reprocessing of the public reads used fastp at Q25 and MiXCR and kept productive beta chains. CDR3 protein sequences are deduplicated, and each keeps its most common genes and DNA. Recorded for this sample are some 150,000 distinct CDR3 sequences; around 15% of them occurred a single time. The ten largest account for 28% of the sample. The sequenced sample was PBMCs or a T cell subset sorted from them (not recorded which). These receptors originate from an adult woman who had mild COVID-19 (a few samples of this study predate the infection). The sample titles of this study are shuffled in the database, so cell type and time point are left out; the donor was told from shared clones.

The V and J genes are TRBV12-3 or TRBV12-4 and TRBJ2-1, with D unresolved. V was trimmed by 1 base and J by 9 bases, leaving 7 bases between them. The CDR3 runs 12 residues. The chain's CDR3 is CASSLVAREQFF. In DNA, the CDR3 is TGTGCCAGCAGTTTAGTAGCACGTGAGCAGTTCTTC.

This clonotype has just a few counts. The V call is TRBV20-1, the J call TRBJ2-3, with 10 bases lining up with TRBD2. Germline lookup yields CDR1 DFQATT and CDR2 SNEGSKA (reference sequence). The CDR3 is 16 amino acids. Trimming cost V 1 base and J 2 bases; bases outside gene matches: 6. The CDR3 DNA reads as TGCAGTGCTAGAGGAGCTAGCGGGGGAGACACAGATACGCAGTATTTT. Its translation is CSARGASGGDTDTQYF.

This clonotype was detected only a few times. The genes are TRBV4-2 and TRBJ1-1, with D maybe TRBD1 (5 bases). Looked up from germline, CDR1 is LGHNA and CDR2 is YNFKEQ. The CDR3 totals 13 residues. Trimming took 3 bases from V and 7 from J, leaving 12 bases between them. The CDR3 here is CASSQDTFGEAFF. The CDR3 region has the DNA TGTGCCAGCAGCCAGGACACATTTGGTGAAGCTTTCTTT.

There are a few counts of this clonotype. The chain combines TRBV5-1 with TRBJ2-5; TRBD1 matches 9 bases. The V segment lost 3 bases and the J segment 4 bases; nucleotides outside the gene matches: 7. The CDR3 has 15 residues. Germline V gene sequence: CDR1 SGHRS, CDR2 YFSETQ. The CDR3 loop is CASSSRTGERETQYF. CDR3 sequence (DNA): TGCGCCAGCAGCTCGAGGACAGGGGAGAGAGAGACCCAGTACTTC.

This clonotype was recorded a few times. The V and J genes are TRBV24-1 and TRBJ2-7, with 7 bases fitting TRBD1. J was trimmed by 0 bases and V by 3 bases; bases with no gene match: 4. The germline CDR1 and CDR2 sequences are KGHDR and SFDVKD. CDR3 length equals 15 residues. For the CDR3, the DNA is TGTGCCACCAGTGATAGGGACAGTCACTCCTACGAGCAGTACTTC. Amino acids: CATSDRDSHSYEQYF.

In this sample, this clonotype turned up a few times. The chain joins TRBV7-2 to TRBJ2-7; maybe TRBD2 (6 bases). Trimming shortened V by 4 bases and J by 2 bases, and 12 bases separated the two germline ends. Germline CDR1 reads SGHTA; CDR2 reads FQGNSA. The CDR3 is 14 amino acids. The CDR3 DNA reads TGTGCCAGCAGCTCTAGCGTGGCCCCCTACGAGCAGTACTTC. It yields the protein CASSSSVAPYEQYF.

The J gene is TRBJ1-3, the V gene TRBV7-6; D is possibly TRBD1 (5 bases). V lost 5 bases to trimming and J lost 0 bases, with 8 bases between them. The CDR3 loop spans 14 amino acids. Germline V gene data show CDR1 as SGHVS and CDR2 as FNYEAQ. In DNA, the CDR3 is TGTGCCAGCAGCCTCGGGGCCTCTGGAAACACCATATATTTT. It codes for CASSLGASGNTIYF. The variable domain in full, completed from reference TRBV7-6 and TRBJ1-3, reads GAGVSQSPRYKVTKRGQDVALRCDPISGHVSLYWYRQALGQGPEFLTYFNYEAQQDKSGLPNDRFSAERPEGSISTLTIQRTEQRDSAMYRCASSLGASGNTIYFGEGSWLTVV.

V is TRBV2 and J is TRBJ1-1, with a possible D match to TRBD1 (6 bases). The V end was cut by 6 bases, the J end by 0 bases, with 17 bases between. Germline-derived CDR1 and CDR2 are SNHLY and FYNNEI. This CDR3 contains 16 residues. CDR3 amino acids: CASSAHRVGMNTEAFF. The DNA for the CDR3 is TGTGCCAGCAGCGCTCACAGGGTAGGCATGAACACTGAAGCTTTCTTT.

This clonotype showed up many times. The genes are TRBV20-1 and TRBJ2-1, with unresolved D. Trimming cost V 1 base and J 0 bases, with 10 bases left between them. This CDR3 is 15 amino acids long. The germline V gene encodes CDR1 DFQATT and CDR2 SNEGSKA (reference sequence). The CDR3 nucleotides read TGCAGTGCTAGAGGTTGGAAGGGCTCCTACAATGAGCAGTTCTTC. It codes for CSARGWKGSYNEQFF.

In its sample, this clonotype was seen a few times. J is TRBJ2-7 and V is TRBV10-3, with TRBD2 matching 7 bases. The germline V gene encodes CDR1 ENHRY and CDR2 SYGVKD. J was trimmed by 6 bases and V by 6 bases; bases with no gene match: 11. This CDR3 spans 14 amino acids. CDR3 DNA sequence: TGTGCCATCAGCCCCTCCCCGGGGGGATTCGAGCAGTACTTC. Protein sequence: CAISPSPGGFEQYF.